The 6 T cell receptor beta chains presented below share a single source sample, sequenced in a study of blood T cell repertoires in COVID-19. Some clones are missing from TCRdb's copy, which holds only in-frame ones; the method was immunoSEQ multiplex PCR. The sample shows 110,000 or so clones, roughly 84% of them seen only once. Source material: peripheral blood. The receptors were sampled from a woman between 45 and 65 years old with acute or convalescent COVID-19.

This clone has just a few counts. The rearrangement joins TRBV6-5 to TRBJ1-5; no clear D. The V gene lost 9 bases and the J gene lost 7 bases, with 16 bases spanning the gap. CDR3 length: 13 amino acids. In germline, CDR1 is MNHEY, CDR2 SVGAGI. This CDR3 is CASSGPAGQPQHF. Here the CDR3 DNA reads TGTGCCAGTAGCGGACCGGCAGGCCAGCCCCAGCATTTT.

V gene TRBV9 combines with J gene TRBJ1-1; D is possibly TRBD1 (5 bases). This CDR3 contains 15 residues. Germline V lookup: CDR1 SGDLS, CDR2 YYNGEE. V was shortened by 5 bases and J by 4 bases, with 18 bases between the two germline ends. The CDR3 bases are TGTGCCAGCAGGACCGCCCAGGGTATTCCCACTGAAGCTTTCTTT. Residues: CASRTAQGIPTEAFF.

V is TRBV5-1 and J is TRBJ1-4, with 7 bases that match TRBD1. With 2 bases clipped from V and 8 bases from J, the junction kept 0 bases outside the gene matches. This CDR3 region has 12 residues. The germline CDR1 and CDR2 sequences are SGHRS and YFSETQ. CDR3 in amino acids: CASSFRGEKLFF. The CDR3 nucleotides are TGCGCCAGCAGCTTCAGGGGGGAAAAACTGTTTTTT.

A few counts support this clone. The V and J genes are TRBV3-1 (or the pseudogene TRBV3-2) and TRBJ1-2; D is possibly TRBD1 (5 bases). Trimming left V 1 base short and J 7 bases short, with 7 bases between. CDR3 length: 12 residues. CDR1 LGHDT and CDR2 YNNKEL come from the germline V gene (reference sequence). The CDR3 sequence is CASSQAQGGYTF. CDR3 nucleotides: TGTGCCAGCAGCCAAGCGCAGGGTGGCTACACCTTC.

This clone has more than one count but fewer than ten. The sample contains more than one DNA sequence encoding this CDR3. The J gene is TRBJ1-1, the V gene TRBV9; no reliable D call. There are 14 residues in the CDR3. CDR1 is SGDLS and CDR2 is YYNGEE in the germline V gene. Trimming removed 2 bases at V and 1 base at J, with 9 bases between. The CDR3 here is CASSVGQANTEAFF. In DNA form, the CDR3 reads TGTGCCAGCAGCGTTGGGCAGGCGAACACTGAAGCTTTCTTT.

The V call is TRBV4-2, the J call TRBJ1-6; 9 bases match TRBD1. V shed 4 bases, J shed 5 bases, and the junction held 3 bases outside the gene matches. Germline CDR1 reads LGHNA; CDR2 reads YNFKEQ. There are 15 residues in the CDR3. CDR3 region: CASSPRTGDNSPLHF. In DNA, the CDR3 is TGTGCCAGCAGCCCCCGGACAGGGGATAATTCACCCCTCCACTTT.